These 21 T cell receptor beta chains were all obtained from the same sample, sequenced in a study of shared clonotypes between healthy human individuals (dated by TCRdb to 2020 to 2022). Library preparation employed the immunoSEQ multiplex PCR assay. TCRdb mirrors the immuneACCESS table, restricted to in-frame sequences. Some clones are absent from its copies; in checked studies, under half trace to an unresolved V gene, and the reason for the others is unknown. For this sample the table gives more than 550,000 clones, of which 90% to 95% were detected only once. 24% of the sample comes from the top ten. CD8 naive samples consisted of CD45RO-negative cells that were positively selected for CCR7, yielding a CD45RA+CCR7+ population without TemRA cells. Sequenced sample: naive CD8+ T cells sorted from blood. This sample's cell subset or site label indicates: CD45RA+CCR7+. Receptors originate from a young man in good health.

The V and J genes are TRBV11-2 and TRBJ2-1; the D is unclear. The V end was cut by 4 bases, the J end by 7 bases, with 8 bases between. Germline V gives CDR1 SGHAT, CDR2 FQNNGV. The CDR3 is made up of 12 amino acids. The CDR3: CASSSGRNEQFF. In nucleotides, the CDR3 is TGTGCCAGCAGCTCCGGCCGAAATGAGCAGTTCTTC.

This chain connects TRBV6-6 to TRBJ2-1; a weak D match, TRBD1 (6 bases). Trimming removed 3 bases from V and 8 bases from J, with 14 bases in between. This CDR3 is built from 14 residues. Looked up from germline, CDR1 is MNHNY and CDR2 is SVGAGI (reference sequence). The CDR3 DNA reads as TGTGCCAGCAGTTATTGGGTTGAGGGGGATGAGCAGTTCTTC. It codes for CASSYWVEGDEQFF.

The chain couples TRBV19 to TRBJ2-1; D is undetermined. This CDR3 is 11 amino acids long. The germline V gene has CDR1 LNHDA and CDR2 SQIVND (reference sequence). V lost 4 bases to trimming and J lost 3 bases, with 1 base between them. DNA of the CDR3: TGTGCCAGTAGTAACTACAATGAGCAGTTCTTC. Protein sequence: CASSNYNEQFF.

CDR3 amino acids: CASSQGDHGTGFYEQYF. CDR3 DNA: TGTGCCAGCAGCCAAGGGGACCACGGGACAGGGTTTTACGAGCAGTACTTC. This chain joins TRBV14 and TRBJ2-7; 9 bases agree with TRBD1. Germline assignment: CDR1 SGHDN and CDR2 FVKESK. The CDR3 sequence is 17 residues long. The junction had 11 bases not matched to a gene; V was cut back by 1 base and J by 4 bases.

The V call is TRBV30, the J call TRBJ2-7, with D unresolved. Trimming shortened V by 1 base and J by 1 base, and 8 bases separated the two germline ends. Germline V gene lookup returns CDR1 GTSNPN and CDR2 SVGIG (reference sequence). The CDR3 contains 13 residues. The CDR3 nucleotides are TGTGCCTGGAGTGACCTCAGGTCCTACGAGCAGTACTTC. This sequence encodes CAWSDLRSYEQYF.

The chain links TRBV7-9 to TRBJ2-1, with TRBD1 identical over 8 bases. V lost 4 bases to trimming and J lost 16 bases; unmatched junction nucleotides: 6. CDR3 length: 11 amino acids. Germline CDR1 and CDR2: SEHNR and FQNEAQ (reference sequence). CDR3 amino acids: CASSSGTGKFF. CDR3 nucleotide sequence: TGTGCCAGCAGCTCGGGGACAGGAAAATTCTTC.

This chain uses TRBV28 with TRBJ2-1; the match to TRBD2 covers 7 bases. Per the germline V gene, CDR1 is MDHEN and CDR2 is SYDVKM. CDR3 size: 15 residues. V shed 7 bases and J 0 bases; nucleotides not matched to a gene: 6. The DNA for the CDR3 is TGTGCCAGCACCCTCCGGGGGGTCTCCTACAATGAGCAGTTCTTC. Encoded protein: CASTLRGVSYNEQFF.

The rearrangement links TRBV10-3 to TRBJ2-7; no firm D call. This CDR3 is built from 14 residues. Trimming removed 8 bases from V and 0 bases from J, with 14 bases in between. The germline V gene encodes CDR1 ENHRY and CDR2 SYGVKD. DNA of the CDR3: TGTGCCATCGGTTCCGAAAAGCACTCCTACGAGCAGTACTTC. It encodes CAIGSEKHSYEQYF.

The CDR3: CASSLGLTGRNTEAFF. DNA of the CDR3: TGTGCCAGCAGTTTAGGATTGACAGGGAGGAACACTGAAGCTTTCTTT. The gene calls are TRBV28 and TRBJ1-1; 7 nucleotides align to TRBD1. Germline values: CDR1 MDHEN, CDR2 SYDVKM. Trimming cost V 2 bases and J 1 base; bases outside gene matches: 7. The CDR3 covers 16 residues. The complete variable domain, with remaining parts taken from reference TRBV28 and TRBJ1-1, reads DVKVTQSSRYLVKRTGEKVFLECVQDMDHENMFWYRQDPGLGLRLIYFSYDVKMKEKGDIPEGYSVSREKKERFSLILESASTNQTSMYLCASSLGLTGRNTEAFFGQGTRLTVV.

The chain recombines TRBV5-8 with TRBJ2-7, with 10 bases identical to TRBD1. The CDR3 has 14 amino acids. The germline gives CDR1 SGHTS, CDR2 YDEGEE. V lost 4 bases and J lost 3; bases outside the gene matches: 4. The CDR3 nucleotides are TGTGCCAGCAGCCCGGGACAGGGGATCTACGAGCAGTACTTC. Residues: CASSPGQGIYEQYF.

About this clone: A single base separates this from a much larger clone, so it may be a read error. Other nucleotide sequences in the sample specify the same CDR3. This chain uses TRBV27 with TRBJ2-3, with no clear D. V was cut by 2 bases and J by 5 bases, with 5 bases left in between. This CDR3 is 12 amino acids long. Germline assignment: CDR1 MNHEY and CDR2 SMNVEV (reference sequence). DNA for the CDR3: TGTGCCAGCAGTTTAGTAGGAGATACGCAGTATTTT. Translation: CASSLVGDTQYF.

This chain joins TRBV5-5 and TRBJ2-7, with 7 bases identical to TRBD2. The CDR3 has 14 amino acids. Trimming removed 0 bases from V and 4 bases from J; junction bases left unmatched: 4. In germline, CDR1 is SGHKS, CDR2 YYEKEE (reference sequence). The CDR3 region is CASSLVPAGYEQYF. CDR3 bases: TGTGCCAGCAGCTTGGTCCCAGCGGGGTACGAGCAGTACTTC.

The chain joins TRBV21-1 to TRBJ2-5; the table's D call, TRBD1, has no DNA check behind it. TRBV21-1 is a pseudogene. There are 20 residues in the CDR3. The CDR3 reads CASSKVDPYSRQGALETQYF. The CDR3 DNA sequence: TGTGCCAGCAGCAAAGTCGACCCTTACTCCAGACAGGGGGCACTTGAGACCCAGTACTTC.

This chain links TRBV29-1 with TRBJ2-1, with TRBD2 identical over 9 bases. The CDR3 totals 14 residues. Germline V gene lookup returns CDR1 SQVTM and CDR2 ANQGSEA. The ends lost 4 bases at V and 5 bases at J; junction bases unmatched: 6. CDR3 sequence reads: CSVGGTSRHNEQFF. CDR3 DNA sequence: TGCAGCGTTGGAGGGACTAGCAGACACAATGAGCAGTTCTTC.

This CDR3 is CASSQSAPDTQYF. The DNA for the CDR3 is TGCGCCAGCAGCCAGAGTGCCCCAGATACGCAGTATTTT. V is TRBV4-1 and J is TRBJ2-3, with D uncertain. The CDR3 extends over 13 amino acids. V lost 3 bases and J lost 4, with 8 bases in between. Germline V CDR1 and CDR2: MGHRA, YSYEKL.

The CDR3 here is CASSEEPPTSGSYNEQFF. The CDR3, as DNA: TGTGCCAGCAGTGAAGAGCCCCCGACTAGCGGAAGTTACAATGAGCAGTTCTTC. The chain links TRBV6-1 to TRBJ2-1, with 9 bases that match TRBD2. Germline loops: CDR1 MNHNS, CDR2 SASEGT. The CDR3 totals 18 residues. The ends lost 1 base at V and 4 bases at J; junction bases unmatched: 11.

The rearrangement uses TRBV29-1 and TRBJ2-7; the match to TRBD2 covers 10 bases. The V and J ends lost 4 bases and 3 bases, in that order; junction bases with no gene match: 15. CDR3 size: 17 residues. Germline V gives CDR1 SQVTM, CDR2 ANQGSEA. CDR3 nucleotide sequence: TGCAGCGTTGTCGGCCGAATGGGCCTAGCGGGAGTCTACGAGCAGTACTTC. Its translation is CSVVGRMGLAGVYEQYF.

The V call is TRBV27, the J call TRBJ1-5, with 8 bases lining up with TRBD1. CDR1 MNHEY and CDR2 SMNVEV come from the germline V gene (reference sequence). V trimming: 0 bases; J trimming: 7 bases; junction bases outside the gene matches: 2. The CDR3 has 14 residues. CDR3 sequence (DNA): TGTGCCAGCAGTTTATCGACAGGGGTCCAGCCCCAGCATTTT. Translation gives CASSLSTGVQPQHF.

This clone was found once. J is TRBJ2-3 and V is TRBV5-1, with D tentatively TRBD1 or TRBD2 (5 bases each). V lost 0 bases and J 3 bases, leaving 11 bases between the germline ends. The CDR3 has 15 residues. Per germline, CDR1 SGHRS and CDR2 YFSETQ. The DNA of the CDR3 is TGCGCCAGCAGCTTGGATGGGGGTTCGACAGATACGCAGTATTTT. Amino acid sequence: CASSLDGGSTDTQYF.

The chain employs TRBV5-1 and TRBJ2-7; 9 bases match TRBD2. The CDR3 has 15 residues. Losses at the gene ends were 1 base for V and 3 bases for J; bases not matched to a gene: 5. Germline V gene data show CDR1 as SGHRS and CDR2 as YFSETQ. CDR3 sequence: CASSLRLAGHYEQYF. The CDR3 DNA follows: TGCGCCAGCAGCTTGCGGCTAGCGGGGCACTACGAGCAGTACTTC.

The V gene is TRBV2, the J gene TRBJ2-1; no definite D call. V dropped 7 bases and J dropped 3 bases, with 16 bases sitting between them. The CDR3 has 15 amino acids. Germline CDR1 and CDR2: SNHLY and FYNNEI. The CDR3 protein is CASTLGPNHYNEQFF. CDR3 in DNA: TGTGCCAGCACCCTGGGCCCCAACCACTACAATGAGCAGTTCTTC.